The 10 T cell receptor beta chains below were found in one sample sequenced in a study of graft-versus-host responses after intestinal transplantation. TCRdb keeps only in-frame clones here, not all; method: immunoSEQ multiplex PCR. Of 100,000 or so clones listed, roughly 90% were seen once; the top ten hold approximately 0.17%. No antigens are known for them. This specimen consisted of unstimulated CD4+ T cells sorted from spleen or lymph node cells, obtained before intestinal transplant. Receptor source: a human donor who received an intestinal transplant.

The rearrangement links TRBV14 to TRBJ2-3, with TRBD1 matching over 8 bases. The CDR3 is made up of 17 amino acids. With 5 bases clipped from V and 6 bases from J, the junction kept 16 bases outside the gene matches. Germline V CDR1 and CDR2: SGHDN, FVKESK. CDR3 residues: CASSNNGRGPFLDTQYF. CDR3 in DNA: TGTGCCAGCAGCAACAATGGCAGGGGGCCATTTTTGGATACGCAGTATTTT.

The chain employs TRBV10-3 and TRBJ2-3; D is unclear. V gave up 8 bases and J gave up 2 bases, with 14 bases separating them. CDR3 length: 14 residues. CDR1 and CDR2 from the germline V gene are ENHRY and SYGVKD. In nucleotides, the CDR3 is TGTGCCATCTCGACTGCCCAACTCACAGATACGCAGTATTTT. Translating it yields CAISTAQLTDTQYF.

The V call is TRBV7-4, the J call TRBJ1-5, with 10 bases lining up with TRBD1. The CDR3 covers 19 residues. Trimming cost V 4 bases and J 3 bases; bases outside gene matches: 15. The germline V gene has CDR1 SGHVT and CDR2 SQSDAQ. The CDR3 DNA is TGTGCCAGCAGCTCCGCCCTACCCGACAGGGGGCAAAACAATCAGCCCCAGCATTTT. The encoded protein is CASSSALPDRGQNNQPQHF.

The chain combines TRBV30 with TRBJ2-1; D unresolved. Trimming stripped 3 bases from V and 3 bases from J, with 9 bases between. CDR1 is GTSNPN and CDR2 is SVGIG in the germline V gene (reference sequence). The CDR3 has 13 residues. This CDR3 reads CAWRSEIYNEQFF. The CDR3 DNA follows: TGTGCCTGGAGGAGCGAGATCTACAATGAGCAGTTCTTC.

The chain uses TRBV11-2 and TRBJ1-1; D remains ambiguous. Trimming cost V 2 bases and J 1 base, with 8 bases left between them. The germline V gene has CDR1 SGHAT and CDR2 FQNNGV. There are 14 residues in the CDR3. CDR3 coding DNA: TGTGCCAGCAGCTTACGACGGGGGAACACTGAAGCTTTCTTT. It specifies CASSLRRGNTEAFF. The whole variable domain, remainder taken from reference TRBV11-2 and TRBJ1-1, is EAGVAQSPRYKIIEKRQSVAFWCNPISGHATLYWYQQILGQGPKLLIQFQNNGVVDDSQLPKDRFSAERLKGVDSTLKIQPAKLEDSAVYLCASSLRRGNTEAFFGQGTRLTVV.

CDR3 in amino acids: CASSLVSAGDTDTQYF. The CDR3 DNA reads as TGCGCCAGCAGCTTGGTTTCGGCGGGAGACACAGATACGCAGTATTTT. The chain is built from TRBV5-1 and TRBJ2-3; 7 bases agree with TRBD2. V dropped 0 bases and J dropped 2; count of bases not matched to a gene: 6. The germline CDR1 and CDR2 sequences are SGHRS and YFSETQ. This CDR3 region has 16 residues.

CDR3: CASSSLTSNHEQFF. CDR3 bases: TGTGCCAGCAGTTCACTAACTAGCAACCATGAGCAGTTCTTC. The genes are TRBV6-5 and TRBJ2-1; weak D call: TRBD2 (6 bases). In germline, CDR1 is MNHEY, CDR2 SVGAGI. The V end was cut by 4 bases, the J end by 8 bases, with 15 bases between. The CDR3 runs to 14 residues.

This clone was detected only a few times. J is TRBJ1-1 and V is TRBV19; tentatively, D is TRBD1 (5 bases). The CDR3 loop spans 14 amino acids. With 6 bases removed from V and 2 bases from J, the gap between germline ends came to 13 bases. Germline lookup yields CDR1 LNHDA and CDR2 SQIVND (reference sequence). The DNA for the CDR3 is TGTGCCAGTAGGCCTGACAGATTCAACACTGAAGCTTTCTTT. Amino acid sequence: CASRPDRFNTEAFF.

V and J are TRBV5-4 and TRBJ1-1; D remains ambiguous. Germline V gene lookup returns CDR1 SGHNT and CDR2 YYREEE (reference sequence). With 4 bases removed from V and 0 bases from J, the gap between germline ends came to 13 bases. The CDR3 is made up of 15 amino acids. CDR3 amino acids: CASSTRRLMNTEAFF. The CDR3 coding sequence is TGTGCCAGCAGCACACGAAGACTAATGAACACTGAAGCTTTCTTT.

This clone has just one count. V gene TRBV6-5 combines with J gene TRBJ1-3; D is perhaps TRBD1 (5 bases). Trimming took off 0 bases at V and 0 bases at J, with 9 bases between the two ends. CDR1 MNHEY and CDR2 SVGAGI come from the germline V gene. The CDR3 covers 16 residues. As DNA, the CDR3 is TGTGCCAGCAGTTACTCAGGACAAACCTCTGGAAACACCATATATTTT. Its translation is CASSYSGQTSGNTIYF.